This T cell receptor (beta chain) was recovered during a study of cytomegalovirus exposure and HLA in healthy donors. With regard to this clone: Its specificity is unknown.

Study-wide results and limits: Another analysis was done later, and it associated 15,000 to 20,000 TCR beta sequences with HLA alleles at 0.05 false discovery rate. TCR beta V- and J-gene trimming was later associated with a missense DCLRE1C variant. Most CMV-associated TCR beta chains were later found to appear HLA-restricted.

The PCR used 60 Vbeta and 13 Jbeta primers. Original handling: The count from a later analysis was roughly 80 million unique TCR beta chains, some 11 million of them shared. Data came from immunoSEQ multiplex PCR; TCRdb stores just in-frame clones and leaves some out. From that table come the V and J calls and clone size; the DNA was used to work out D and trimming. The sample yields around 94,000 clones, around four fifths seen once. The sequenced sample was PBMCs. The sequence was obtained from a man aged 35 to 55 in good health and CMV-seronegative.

CDR3 sequence reads: CASSQDGADGDTQYF. DNA of the CDR3: TGCGCCAGCAGCCAAGATGGGGCGGATGGAGATACGCAGTATTTT. The rearrangement links TRBV4-3 to TRBJ2-3; possibly TRBD1 for D (5 bases). CDR1 and CDR2 from the germline V gene are LGHNA and YSLEER. The V and J ends lost 0 bases and 5 bases respectively, with 12 bases between them. The CDR3 has 15 amino acids.